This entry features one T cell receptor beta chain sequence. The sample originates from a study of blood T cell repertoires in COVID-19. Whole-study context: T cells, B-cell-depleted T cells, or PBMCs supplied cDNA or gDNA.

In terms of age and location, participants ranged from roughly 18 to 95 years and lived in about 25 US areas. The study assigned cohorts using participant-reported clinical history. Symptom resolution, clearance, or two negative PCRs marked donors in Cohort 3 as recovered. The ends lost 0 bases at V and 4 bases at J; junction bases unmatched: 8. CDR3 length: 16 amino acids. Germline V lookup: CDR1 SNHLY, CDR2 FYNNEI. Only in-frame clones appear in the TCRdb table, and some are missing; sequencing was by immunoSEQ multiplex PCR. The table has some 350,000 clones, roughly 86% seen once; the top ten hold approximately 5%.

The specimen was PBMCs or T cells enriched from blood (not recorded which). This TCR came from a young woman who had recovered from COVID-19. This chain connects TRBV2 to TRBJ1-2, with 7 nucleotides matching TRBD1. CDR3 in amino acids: CASSEALRDRSYGYTF. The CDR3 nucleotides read TGTGCCAGCAGTGAAGCGCTTCGGGACAGAAGCTATGGCTACACCTTC.